Sequencing of this T cell receptor beta chain was carried out in a study of shared clonotypes between healthy human individuals. In this sample, this clone turned up a few times. This CDR3 region has 14 residues. CDR1 SEHNR and CDR2 FQNEAQ come from the germline V gene (reference sequence). V was trimmed by 5 bases and J by 3 bases, leaving 10 bases between them. When replicate PCRs were run on sorted subsets, they used 150 to 200 ng DNA, 30,000 to 35,000 T cell genomes. The table came from immunoSEQ multiplex PCR; TCRdb's copy has only in-frame clones and leaves some out. The sample contains hundreds of thousands of clones, roughly 72% of which appear only once.

The sequenced sample consisted of memory CD4+ T cells sorted from blood. Subset defined: CD45RA-negative fraction. This clonotype was obtained from a woman aged 25-40 years in good health. The V and J genes are TRBV7-9 and TRBJ2-2; a possible D gene is TRBD2 (5 bases). Here the CDR3 reads CASSKTRDTGELFF. Here the CDR3 DNA reads TGTGCCAGCAGCAAAACTAGAGACACCGGGGAGCTGTTTTTT.